The next 4 T cell receptor beta chains were all read from a single sample in a study of blood T cell repertoires in COVID-19. Repertoires were generated with immunoSEQ multiplex PCR, while TCRdb's copy carries only in-frame clones and drops some. The sample carries 60,000 to 75,000 clones, 85% to 90% recorded once. Material: peripheral blood. The receptors were sampled from a woman older than 75 with active or convalescent COVID-19.

The J gene is TRBJ2-7, the V gene TRBV6-2 or TRBV6-3; possibly TRBD2 for D (5 bases). Germline CDR1 is MNHEY and CDR2 is SVGEGT. This CDR3 spans 14 amino acids. V was clipped by 5 bases and J by 7 bases, with 18 bases between them. CDR3 DNA: TGTGCCAGCAGTGTTAGCGATGATTCTGGAGAGCAGTACTTC. It encodes CASSVSDDSGEQYF.

The rearrangement links TRBV28 to TRBJ1-2; D unclear. V lost 5 bases and J lost 4, with 17 bases in between. Germline loops: CDR1 MDHEN, CDR2 SYDVKM. The CDR3 consists of 15 residues. The CDR3 reads CASSPYRVQSYGYTF. In DNA form, the CDR3 reads TGTGCCAGCAGTCCGTACCGGGTTCAGAGCTATGGCTACACCTTC.

The chain carries TRBV28 and TRBJ2-2; a weak D match, TRBD1 (7 bases). Germline V CDR1 and CDR2: MDHEN, SYDVKM. With 9 bases removed from V and 8 bases from J, the gap between germline ends came to 16 bases. This CDR3 spans 13 amino acids. CDR3 in DNA: TGTGCCAGTCATCAGGGGGGTAGGGGGGAGCTGTTTTTT. Residues: CASHQGGRGELFF.

The rearrangement links TRBV6-2 or TRBV6-3 to TRBJ1-1; D is unclear. Germline V gene sequence: CDR1 MNHEY, CDR2 SVGEGT. V was trimmed by 4 bases and J by 10 bases, leaving 10 bases between them. There are 11 residues in the CDR3. Here the CDR3 DNA reads TGTGCCAGCAGTTTTTATACCAGAGCTTTCTTT. Translated: CASSFYTRAFF.